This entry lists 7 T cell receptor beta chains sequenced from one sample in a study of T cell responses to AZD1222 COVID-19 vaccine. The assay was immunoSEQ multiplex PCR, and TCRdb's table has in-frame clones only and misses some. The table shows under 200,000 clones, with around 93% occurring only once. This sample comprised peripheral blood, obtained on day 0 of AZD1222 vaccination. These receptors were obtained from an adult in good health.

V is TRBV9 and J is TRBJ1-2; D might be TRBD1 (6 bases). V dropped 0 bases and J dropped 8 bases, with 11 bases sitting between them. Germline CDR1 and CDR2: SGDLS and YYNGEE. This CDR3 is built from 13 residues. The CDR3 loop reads CASSVDQGRGYTF. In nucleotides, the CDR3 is TGTGCCAGCAGCGTAGACCAGGGGCGAGGCTACACCTTC.

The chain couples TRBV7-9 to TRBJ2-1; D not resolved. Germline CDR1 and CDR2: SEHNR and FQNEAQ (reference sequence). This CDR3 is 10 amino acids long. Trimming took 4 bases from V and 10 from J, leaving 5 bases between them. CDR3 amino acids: CASSSGEQFF. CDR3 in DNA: TGTGCCAGCAGCTCTGGGGAGCAGTTCTTC. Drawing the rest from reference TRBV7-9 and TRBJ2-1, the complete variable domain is DTGVSQNPRHKITKRGQNVTFRCDPISEHNRLYWYRQTLGQGPEFLTYFQNEAQLEKSRLLSDRFSAERPKGSFSTLEIQRTEQGDSAMYLCASSSGEQFFGPGTRLTVL.

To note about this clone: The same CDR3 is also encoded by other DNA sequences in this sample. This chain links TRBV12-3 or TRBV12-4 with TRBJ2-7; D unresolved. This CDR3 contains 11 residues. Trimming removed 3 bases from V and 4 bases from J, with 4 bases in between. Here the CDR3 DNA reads TGTGCCAGCAGTTTGGGTTACGAGCAGTACTTC. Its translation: CASSLGYEQYF.

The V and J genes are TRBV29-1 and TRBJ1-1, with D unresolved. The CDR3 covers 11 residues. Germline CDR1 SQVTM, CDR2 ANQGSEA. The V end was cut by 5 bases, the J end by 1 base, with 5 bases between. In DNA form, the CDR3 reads TGCAGCGTTTGGGAGAACACTGAAGCTTTCTTT. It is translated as CSVWENTEAFF.

CDR3 region: CASSLAYGEQFF. The CDR3 nucleotides are TGTGCCAGCAGCTTAGCGTACGGTGAGCAGTTCTTC. The rearrangement links TRBV7-2 to TRBJ2-1; no reliable D call. V was pared by 0 bases and J by 9 bases, with 6 bases between. Germline V gives CDR1 SGHTA, CDR2 FQGNSA. The length of the CDR3 is 12 residues.

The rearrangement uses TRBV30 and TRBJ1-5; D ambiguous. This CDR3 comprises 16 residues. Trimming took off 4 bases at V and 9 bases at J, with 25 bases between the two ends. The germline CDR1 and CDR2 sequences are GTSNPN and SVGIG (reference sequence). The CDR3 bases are TGTGCCTGGACCCACCCCCCCCGCGACGGTCAACGGCCCCAGCATTTT. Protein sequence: CAWTHPPRDGQRPQHF.

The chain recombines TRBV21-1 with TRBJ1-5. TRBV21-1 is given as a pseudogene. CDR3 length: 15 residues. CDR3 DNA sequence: TGTGCCAGCAGCAAAGGGGTCCGGGGGTGTCAGCCCCAGCATTTT. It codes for CASSKGVRGCQPQHF.